This T cell receptor (beta chain) emerged from a study of T cell changes during pregnancy in multiple sclerosis. Using immunoSEQ multiplex PCR, the repertoire was profiled, and TCRdb retains in-frame clones only, with some absent. The profile shows 30,000 to 40,000 clones, around 92% of them singletons. The CDR3 has 15 residues. Germline loops: CDR1 MNHEY, CDR2 SMNVEV (reference sequence). V was clipped by 0 bases and J by 7 bases, with 16 bases between them. Sequences were derived from CD8+ T cells from peripheral blood mononuclear cells, sampled in the third trimester of pregnancy. The rearrangement joins TRBV27 to TRBJ2-7; the D gene is possibly TRBD2 (6 bases). This TCR came from a female donor with multiple sclerosis, enrolled in a pregnancy study. The CDR3 region is CASSLSWRGGDEQYF. The CDR3 region has the DNA TGTGCCAGCAGTTTATCGTGGAGGGGAGGAGATGAGCAGTACTTC.